This paragraph reports one TCR beta chain. Its specificity is unknown. Template material for amplifying TCR beta CDR3 regions consisted of RNA transcripts. Initially, a first-round RT-PCR of the TCR CDR3 employed the HTBI primer set. Each CDR3 protein is one row after TCRdb ran MiXCR on the multiplex PCR reads. The sample shows a few hundred thousand distinct CDR3 sequences, 18% of them seen only once. The sample belongs to a study of T cells in Graves' hyperthyroidism and ophthalmopathy. Study-wide context: Specimen type is peripheral blood, collected at initial diagnosis prior to any treatment.

Trimming shortened V by 3 bases and J by 10 bases, and 26 bases separated the two germline ends. This CDR3 region has 17 residues. Germline assignment: CDR1 SGHRS and CDR2 YFSETQ. Overall study findings and caveats: Model output signaled ophthalmopathy a median roughly 6.1 months ahead of onset. In blood, most of the thyroid clonotypes expanded above 0.001 were also present.

Exclusion criteria comprised uncontrolled infection, other autoimmune disease, pregnancy or lactation. The sample taken for sequencing was blood. This chain joins TRBV5-1 and TRBJ2-1, with D possibly called TRBD1 or TRBD2 (6 bases each). The clonotype comes from a young man with Graves' ophthalmopathy. The CDR3 protein is CASSSNGGGAGRGEQFF. The CDR3 region has the DNA TGCGCCAGCAGCTCCAACGGGGGCGGGGCAGGGCGTGGCGAGCAGTTCTTC.